The T cell receptor (beta chain) under discussion was sequenced for a study of control samples from healthy donors and cancer patients. Trimming took off 3 bases at V and 3 bases at J, with 7 bases between the two ends. The CDR3 is 13 residues long. Germline CDR1 reads SGHTS; CDR2 reads YDEGEE. Generated by immunoSEQ multiplex PCR, the TCRdb table keeps only in-frame clones and is missing some. In the table there are 150,000 to 200,000 clones, around 88% of which are singletons. Sequencing was carried out using blood. The clonotype comes from a man in his late teens or twenties in good health. The chain recombines TRBV5-8 with TRBJ1-5, with no clear D. The CDR3 sequence: CASSSTINQPQHF. The CDR3 DNA reads as TGTGCCAGCAGCTCAACCATCAATCAGCCCCAGCATTTT.